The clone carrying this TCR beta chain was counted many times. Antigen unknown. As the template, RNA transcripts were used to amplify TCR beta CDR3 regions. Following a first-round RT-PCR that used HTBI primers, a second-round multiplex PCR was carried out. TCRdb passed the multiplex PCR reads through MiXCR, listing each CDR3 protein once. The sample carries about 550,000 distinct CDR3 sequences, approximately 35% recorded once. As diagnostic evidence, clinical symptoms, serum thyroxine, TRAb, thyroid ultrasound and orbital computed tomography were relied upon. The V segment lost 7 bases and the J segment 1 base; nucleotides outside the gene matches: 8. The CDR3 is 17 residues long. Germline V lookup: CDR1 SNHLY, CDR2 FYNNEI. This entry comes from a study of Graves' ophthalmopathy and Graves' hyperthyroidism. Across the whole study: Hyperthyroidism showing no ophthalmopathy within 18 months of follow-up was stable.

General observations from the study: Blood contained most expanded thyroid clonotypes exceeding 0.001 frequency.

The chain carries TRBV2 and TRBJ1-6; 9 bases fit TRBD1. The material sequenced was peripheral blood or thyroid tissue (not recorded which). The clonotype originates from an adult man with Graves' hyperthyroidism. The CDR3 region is CASMQDRGESYNSPLHF. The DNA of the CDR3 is TGTGCCAGCATGCAGGACAGGGGAGAGTCCTATAATTCACCCCTCCACTTT. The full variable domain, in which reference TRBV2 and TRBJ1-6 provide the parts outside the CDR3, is EPEVTQTPSHQVTQMGQEVILRCVPISNHLYFYWYRQILGQKVEFLVSFYNNEISEKSEIFDDQFSVERPDGSNFTLKIRSTKLEDSAMYFCASMQDRGESYNSPLHFGNGTRLTVT.